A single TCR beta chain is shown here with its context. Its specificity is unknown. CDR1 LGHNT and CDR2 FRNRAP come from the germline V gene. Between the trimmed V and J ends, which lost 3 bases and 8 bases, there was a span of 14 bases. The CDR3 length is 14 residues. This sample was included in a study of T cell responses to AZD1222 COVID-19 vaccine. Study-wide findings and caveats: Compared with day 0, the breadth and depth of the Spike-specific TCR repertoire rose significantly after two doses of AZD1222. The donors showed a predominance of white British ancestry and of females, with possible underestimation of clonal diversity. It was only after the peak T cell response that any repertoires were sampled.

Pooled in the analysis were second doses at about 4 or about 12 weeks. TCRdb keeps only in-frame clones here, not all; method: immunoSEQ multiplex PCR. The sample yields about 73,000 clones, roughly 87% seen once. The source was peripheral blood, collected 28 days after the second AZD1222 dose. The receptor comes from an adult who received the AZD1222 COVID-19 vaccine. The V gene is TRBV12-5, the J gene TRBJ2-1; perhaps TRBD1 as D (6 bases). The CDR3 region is CASGFSTRQDEQFF. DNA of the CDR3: TGTGCTAGTGGTTTCAGTACGAGACAGGATGAGCAGTTCTTC.